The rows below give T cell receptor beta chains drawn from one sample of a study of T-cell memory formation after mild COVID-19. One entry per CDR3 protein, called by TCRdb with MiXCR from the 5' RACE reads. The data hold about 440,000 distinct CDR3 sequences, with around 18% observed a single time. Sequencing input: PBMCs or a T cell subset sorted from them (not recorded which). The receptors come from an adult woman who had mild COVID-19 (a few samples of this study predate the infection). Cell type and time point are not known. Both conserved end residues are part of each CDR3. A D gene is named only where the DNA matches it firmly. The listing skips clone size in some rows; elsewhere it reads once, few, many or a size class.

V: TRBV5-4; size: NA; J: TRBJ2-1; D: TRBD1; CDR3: CASSAGQGVNEQFF; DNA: TGTGCCAGCAGCGCGGGACAGGGGGTTAATGAGCAGTTCTTC
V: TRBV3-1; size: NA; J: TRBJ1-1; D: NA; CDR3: CASSPKGNTEAFF; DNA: TGTGCCAGCAGCCCCAAGGGGAACACTGAAGCTTTCTTT
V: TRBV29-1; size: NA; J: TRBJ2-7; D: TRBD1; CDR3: CSAAGQAYEQYF; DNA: TGCAGCGCCGCGGGACAGGCCTACGAGCAGTACTTC
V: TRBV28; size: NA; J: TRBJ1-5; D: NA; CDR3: CASGRLALSNQPQHF; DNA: TGTGCCAGCGGACGCCTGGCCCTTAGCAATCAGCCCCAGCATTTT
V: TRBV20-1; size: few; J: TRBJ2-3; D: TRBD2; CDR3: CSASGGAADTQYF; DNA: TGCAGTGCTAGCGGGGGGGCCGCAGATACGCAGTATTTT
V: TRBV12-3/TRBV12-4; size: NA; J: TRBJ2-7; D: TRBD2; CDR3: CASSFEASGRLYEQYF; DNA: TGTGCCAGCAGTTTCGAGGCTAGCGGGAGGCTTTACGAGCAGTACTTC
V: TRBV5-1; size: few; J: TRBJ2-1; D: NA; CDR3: CASSLEWNYEQFF; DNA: TGCGCCAGCAGCTTGGAGTGGAATTATGAGCAGTTCTTC
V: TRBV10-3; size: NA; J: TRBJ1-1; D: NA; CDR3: CAISELPGTEAFF; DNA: TGTGCCATCAGTGAGCTCCCTGGCACTGAAGCTTTCTTT
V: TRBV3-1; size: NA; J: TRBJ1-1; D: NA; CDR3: CASSQRDLEAFF; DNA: TGTGCCAGCAGCCAACGAGACCTTGAAGCTTTCTTT
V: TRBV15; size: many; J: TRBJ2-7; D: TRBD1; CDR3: CATSGTGAFYEQYF; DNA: TGTGCCACCAGTGGGACAGGGGCCTTCTACGAGCAGTACTTC
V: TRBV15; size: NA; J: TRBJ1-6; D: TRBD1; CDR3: CATSSRQGANNSPLHF; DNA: TGTGCCACCAGCAGTAGACAGGGGGCAAATAATTCACCCCTCCACTTT
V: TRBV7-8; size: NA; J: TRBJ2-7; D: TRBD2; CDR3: CASSPREYRLVAGRYEQYF; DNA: TGTGCCAGCAGCCCACGGGAGTATAGACTAGTAGCGGGTCGGTACGAGCAGTACTTC
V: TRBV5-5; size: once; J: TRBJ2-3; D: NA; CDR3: CASSLPLRPSFTDTQYF; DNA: TGTGCCAGCAGCTTGCCCTTGCGGCCGAGCTTCACAGATACGCAGTATTTT
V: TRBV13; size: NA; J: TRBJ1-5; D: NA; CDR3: CASSFGPSGGINQPQHF; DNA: TGTGCCAGCAGCTTCGGACCTTCGGGGGGGATCAATCAGCCCCAGCATTTT
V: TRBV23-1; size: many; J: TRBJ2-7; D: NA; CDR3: CASSQSGSYEQYF; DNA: TGCGCCAGCAGTCAATCGGGTAGCTACGAGCAGTACTTC
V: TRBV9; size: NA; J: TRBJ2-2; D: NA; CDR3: CASSVVQGKTGELFF; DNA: TGTGCCAGCAGCGTAGTCCAGGGTAAAACCGGGGAGCTGTTTTTT
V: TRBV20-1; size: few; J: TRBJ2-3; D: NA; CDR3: CSARAGGADTQYF; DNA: TGCAGTGCTAGAGCCGGGGGCGCAGATACGCAGTATTTT
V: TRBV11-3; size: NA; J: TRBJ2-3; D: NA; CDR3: CASKGGTDTQYF; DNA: TGTGCCAGCAAAGGGGGCACAGATACGCAGTATTTT
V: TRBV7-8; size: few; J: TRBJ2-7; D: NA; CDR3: CASSPRDGTFYEQYF; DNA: TGTGCCAGCAGCCCCCGGGACGGGACCTTCTACGAGCAGTACTTC
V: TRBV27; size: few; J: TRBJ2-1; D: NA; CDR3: CASSQTGLAYNEQFF; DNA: TGTGCCAGCAGTCAGACGGGACTGGCCTACAATGAGCAGTTCTTC
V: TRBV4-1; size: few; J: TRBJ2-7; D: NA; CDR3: CASSQEGIYEQYF; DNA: TGCGCCAGCAGCCAAGAGGGAATATACGAGCAGTACTTC
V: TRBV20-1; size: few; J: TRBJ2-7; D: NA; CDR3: CSARGLEFPVGYEQYF; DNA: TGCAGTGCTAGAGGACTAGAGTTCCCCGTAGGGTACGAGCAGTACTTC
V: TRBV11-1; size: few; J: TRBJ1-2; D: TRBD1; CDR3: CASSTDRGLYTF; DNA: TGTGCCAGCAGCACGGACAGGGGGCTTTACACCTTC
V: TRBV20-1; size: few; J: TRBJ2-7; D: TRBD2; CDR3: CSARTSGRKAYEQYF; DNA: TGCAGTGCTCGGACTAGCGGGAGAAAAGCTTACGAGCAGTACTTC
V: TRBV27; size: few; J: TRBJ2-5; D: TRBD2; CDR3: CASSLTSGGRETQYF; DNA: TGTGCCAGCAGTTTAACCAGCGGGGGGCGGGAGACCCAGTACTTC
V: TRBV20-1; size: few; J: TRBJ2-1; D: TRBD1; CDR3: CSAALRDRYNEQFF; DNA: TGCAGTGCCGCACTCCGGGACAGGTATAATGAGCAGTTCTTC
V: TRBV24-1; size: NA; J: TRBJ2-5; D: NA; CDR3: CATSESAGQETQYF; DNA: TGTGCCACCAGTGAGAGCGCAGGGCAAGAGACCCAGTACTTC
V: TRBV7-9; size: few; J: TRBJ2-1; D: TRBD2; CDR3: CASSSGRPVAGRYEQFF; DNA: TGTGCCAGCAGCTCCGGGCGTCCGGTAGCGGGAAGGTATGAGCAGTTCTTC
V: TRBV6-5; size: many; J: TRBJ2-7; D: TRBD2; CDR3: CASSSEAGAYEQYF; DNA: TGTGCCAGCAGTTCCGAGGCGGGAGCCTACGAGCAGTACTTC